This passage covers 7 T cell receptor beta chains from one sample sequenced in a study of blood T cell repertoires in COVID-19. The assay was immunoSEQ multiplex PCR, and TCRdb's table has in-frame clones only and misses some. The sample holds approximately 290,000 clones, approximately 85% seen once. Sequences were obtained from peripheral blood. The receptors originated from a human donor with COVID-19, enrolled during active disease. The donor label of this sample is uncertain.

The DNA for the CDR3 is TGTGCCAGCAGCTTGGCGGTGAACACCGGGGAGCTGTTTTTT. Protein: CASSLAVNTGELFF. This chain connects TRBV5-4 to TRBJ2-2; D gene unclear. Germline lookup yields CDR1 SGHNT and CDR2 YYREEE (reference sequence). With 0 bases removed from V and 1 base from J, the gap between germline ends came to 4 bases. This CDR3 has 14 amino acids.

V usage is TRBV2 and J usage is TRBJ1-6; 9 nucleotides align to TRBD1. Germline V gene lookup returns CDR1 SNHLY and CDR2 FYNNEI. With V trimmed by 6 bases and J by 5 bases, 2 bases remained unmatched. CDR3 length: 14 amino acids. CDR3 in amino acids: CASRGTGNNSPLHF. The DNA for the CDR3 is TGTGCCAGCAGGGGGACAGGGAATAATTCACCCCTCCACTTT.

The chain couples TRBV27 to TRBJ2-7, with 8 bases aligning to TRBD1. Trimming took 4 bases from V and 3 from J; bases not matched to a gene: 5. This CDR3 is 14 amino acids long. CDR1 and CDR2 (germline): MNHEY, SMNVEV (reference sequence). The CDR3 sequence is CASSSRTGSYEQYF. The CDR3 coding sequence is TGTGCCAGCAGTTCCCGGACAGGGAGCTACGAGCAGTACTTC.

This clone was seen once. The gene calls are TRBV6-5 and TRBJ1-4; 9 nucleotides match TRBD1. This CDR3 has 15 amino acids. The V and J ends lost 2 bases and 12 bases, in that order; junction bases with no gene match: 10. The germline V gene encodes CDR1 MNHEY and CDR2 SVGAGI. CDR3 amino acids: CASSYPGQGQAELFF. The CDR3 nucleotides are TGTGCCAGCAGTTACCCCGGACAGGGGCAAGCGGAACTGTTTTTT.

The V call is TRBV5-1, the J call TRBJ2-1, with TRBD2 identical over 15 bases. Germline V gene data show CDR1 as SGHRS and CDR2 as YFSETQ. V shed 4 bases and J 2 bases; nucleotides not matched to a gene: 4. The CDR3 spans 17 residues. CDR3 residues: CASSRGLAGGTYNEQFF. CDR3 DNA: TGCGCCAGCAGCAGGGGACTAGCGGGAGGCACCTACAATGAGCAGTTCTTC. The full variable domain, rest sourced from reference TRBV5-1 and TRBJ2-1, is KAGVTQTPRYLIKTRGQQVTLSCSPISGHRSVSWYQQTPGQGLQFLFEYFSETQRNKGNFPGRFSGRQFSNSRSEMNVSTLELGDSALYLCASSRGLAGGTYNEQFFGPGTRLTVL.

The rearrangement uses TRBV29-1 and TRBJ1-4; 11 nucleotides align to TRBD1. The junction had 3 bases not matched to a gene; V was cut back by 4 bases and J by 8 bases. The germline V gene encodes CDR1 SQVTM and CDR2 ANQGSEA. This CDR3 contains 13 residues. The CDR3, as DNA: TGCAGCGTTGGGACAGGGGGCGGGGAAAAACTGTTTTTT. It translates to CSVGTGGGEKLFF.

The CDR3 DNA sequence: TGTGCCAGCAGCTTTATGACAGGGGCGGGCACTGAAGCTTTCTTT. Translation: CASSFMTGAGTEAFF. The rearrangement links TRBV7-8 to TRBJ1-1, with TRBD1 identical over 8 bases. Trimming cost V 3 bases and J 4 bases; bases outside gene matches: 7. The CDR3 is 15 amino acids. CDR1 SGHVS and CDR2 FQNEAQ come from the germline V gene. Filled out from reference TRBV7-8 and TRBJ1-1, the complete variable domain reads GAGVSQSPRYKVAKRGQDVALRCDPISGHVSLFWYQQALGQGPEFLTYFQNEAQLDKSGLPSDRFFAERPEGSVSTLKIQRTQQEDSAVYLCASSFMTGAGTEAFFGQGTRLTVV.